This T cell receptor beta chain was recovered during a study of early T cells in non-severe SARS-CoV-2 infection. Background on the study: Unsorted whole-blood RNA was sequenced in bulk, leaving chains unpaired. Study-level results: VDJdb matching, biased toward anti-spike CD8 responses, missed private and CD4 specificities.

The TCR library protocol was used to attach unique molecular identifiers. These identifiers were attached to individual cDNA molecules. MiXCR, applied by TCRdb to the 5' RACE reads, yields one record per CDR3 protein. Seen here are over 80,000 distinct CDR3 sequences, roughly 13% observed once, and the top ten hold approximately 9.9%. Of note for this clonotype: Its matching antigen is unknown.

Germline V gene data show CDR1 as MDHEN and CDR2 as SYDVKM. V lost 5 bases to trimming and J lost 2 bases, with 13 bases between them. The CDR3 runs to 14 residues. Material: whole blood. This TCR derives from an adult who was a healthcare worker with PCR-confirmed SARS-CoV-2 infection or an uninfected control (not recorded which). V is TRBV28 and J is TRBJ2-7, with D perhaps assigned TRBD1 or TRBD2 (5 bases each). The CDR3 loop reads CASSPGPQTYEQYF. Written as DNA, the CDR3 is TGTGCCAGCAGTCCGGGACCGCAGACCTACGAGCAGTACTTC.